A single sample gave rise to the 15 T cell receptor beta chains below, sequenced in a study of cytomegalovirus exposure and HLA in healthy donors. Primers included in the PCR were 60 Vbeta and 13 Jbeta primers. The table came from immunoSEQ multiplex PCR; TCRdb's copy has only in-frame clones and leaves some out. The sample consists of roughly 120,000 clones, approximately 76% of them appearing once. Sequenced: PBMCs. Source of these receptors: a man between 50 and 59 years old in good health and CMV-seropositive.

V usage is TRBV10-3 and J usage is TRBJ2-1, with a possible D match to TRBD2 (5 bases). Germline values: CDR1 ENHRY, CDR2 SYGVKD. The V and J ends lost 0 bases and 3 bases respectively, with 12 bases between them. The CDR3 consists of 16 residues. CDR3 sequence: CAISESGGVFYNEQFF. The CDR3 nucleotides are TGTGCCATCAGTGAGTCAGGAGGAGTCTTCTACAATGAGCAGTTCTTC.

This clone was seen only once. The CDR3 nucleotides are TGCGCCAGCAGCCAAGCTCTAGGCTCCTATAATTCACCCCTCCACTTT. This translates into CASSQALGSYNSPLHF. The chain combines TRBV4-1 with TRBJ1-6; D is undetermined. Germline V CDR1 and CDR2: MGHRA, YSYEKL. This CDR3 is built from 16 residues. Trimming shortened V by 1 base and J by 0 bases, and 7 bases separated the two germline ends.

To note about this clone: One end of the junction fails to match germline, which may point to a read error. V usage is TRBV27 and J usage is TRBJ1-2; possible D gene TRBD1, 5 bases. Germline CDR1 is MNHEY and CDR2 is SMNVEV (reference sequence). This CDR3 has 13 amino acids. The CDR3, as DNA: TGTGCCAGCAGTTTCTACCTATCATCGGGACTATTCTTC. As protein: CASSFYLSSGLFF.

The chain couples TRBV6-7 to TRBJ1-2; 7 bases agree with TRBD1. TRBV6-7 is reported as an ORF; its role is uncertain. V gave up 4 bases and J gave up 0 bases; unmatched junction bases: 11. The CDR3 contains 17 residues. This CDR3 reads CASSSFKGQATNYGYTF. The CDR3 DNA reads TGTGCCAGCAGTTCATTCAAAGGACAGGCAACTAACTATGGCTACACCTTC.

The V gene is TRBV5-1, the J gene TRBJ1-2, with a weak D call TRBD1 (6 bases). Between the trimmed V and J ends, which lost 4 bases and 4 bases, there was a span of 14 bases. Germline-derived CDR1 and CDR2 are SGHRS and YFSETQ. This CDR3 has 14 residues. In nucleotides, the CDR3 is TGCGCCAGCAGCCTACAGGGAATCGGCTATGGCTACACCTTC. Amino acids: CASSLQGIGYGYTF.

The chain carries TRBV5-1 and TRBJ1-4; no firm D call. This CDR3 is built from 14 residues. The V gene lost 5 bases and the J gene lost 3 bases, with 11 bases spanning the gap. The germline V gene encodes CDR1 SGHRS and CDR2 YFSETQ. CDR3 residues: CASRGEPSNEKLFF. DNA for the CDR3: TGCGCCAGCAGGGGCGAGCCCTCTAATGAAAAACTGTTTTTT.

This clone was recorded at least ten times. The chain has TRBV7-9 and TRBJ2-5, with a tentative D call TRBD1 (7 bases). Looked up from germline, CDR1 is SEHNR and CDR2 is FQNEAQ (reference sequence). The germline V and J ends were trimmed by 5 bases and 3 bases, with 16 bases remaining between them. The CDR3 has 15 amino acids. The CDR3 region is CASSPQQGGEETQYF. DNA for the CDR3: TGTGCCAGCAGCCCCCAGCAGGGGGGAGAAGAGACCCAGTACTTC. Using reference TRBV7-9 and TRBJ2-5 for the parts outside the CDR3, the full variable domain is DTGVSQNPRHKITKRGQNVTFRCDPISEHNRLYWYRQTLGQGPEFLTYFQNEAQLEKSRLLSDRFSAERPKGSFSTLEIQRTEQGDSAMYLCASSPQQGGEETQYFGPGTRLLVL.

In this sample, this clone turned up a few times. The genes are TRBV6-5 and TRBJ2-7; TRBD2 aligns across 13 bases. This CDR3 contains 16 residues. The junction had 5 bases not matched to a gene; V was cut back by 0 bases and J by 6 bases. From germline, CDR1 is MNHEY and CDR2 SVGAGI. CDR3 in amino acids: CASSYSRLAGGGEQYF. CDR3 sequence (DNA): TGTGCCAGCAGTTACTCGAGACTAGCGGGAGGTGGCGAGCAGTACTTC.

The count of this clone is one. The chain employs TRBV20-1 and TRBJ2-7; the D gene is possibly TRBD1 (5 bases). V was trimmed by 5 bases and J by 12 bases, leaving 14 bases between them. This CDR3 has 10 amino acids. CDR1 and CDR2 from the germline V gene are DFQATT and SNEGSKA (reference sequence). The CDR3 nucleotides read TGCAGTGCTGAAAGGGGCCCCCGGTACTTC. Encoded protein: CSAERGPRYF.

This chain links TRBV9 with TRBJ2-5; 12 bases fit TRBD2. The CDR3 covers 16 residues. The germline gives CDR1 SGDLS, CDR2 YYNGEE. With V trimmed by 4 bases and J by 2 bases, 6 bases remained unmatched. CDR3 nucleotides: TGTGCCAGCAGCTTCAGGACTAGCGGGGTACAAGAGACCCAGTACTTC. Amino acid sequence: CASSFRTSGVQETQYF.

This clone is a singleton in its sample. V gene TRBV11-2 combines with J gene TRBJ2-2, with 9 nucleotides matching TRBD1. Per the germline V gene, CDR1 is SGHAT and CDR2 is FQNNGV. This CDR3 contains 15 residues. J gave up 6 bases and V 4 bases, and 6 bases lay outside the gene matches. CDR3 bases: TGTGCCAGCAGCTCTCAATGGACAGGGGCCGGGGAGCTGTTTTTT. Translated: CASSSQWTGAGELFF.

V usage is TRBV7-2 and J usage is TRBJ2-7; no clear D. Germline loops: CDR1 SGHTA, CDR2 FQGNSA. V lost 0 bases, J lost 0 bases, and 6 bases lay in between. The CDR3 length is 14 residues. CDR3 nucleotides: TGTGCCAGCAGCTTAGCCGGTAACTCCTACGAGCAGTACTTC. Its protein product is CASSLAGNSYEQYF.

This chain links TRBV28 with TRBJ2-7, with TRBD2 identical over 10 bases. V shed 2 bases, J shed 6 bases, and the junction held 13 bases outside the gene matches. The CDR3 runs 17 residues. Germline loops: CDR1 MDHEN, CDR2 SYDVKM. CDR3 sequence reads: CASSLPLPTGLASEQYF. The CDR3 nucleotides are TGTGCCAGCAGTTTACCGTTACCGACGGGACTAGCGAGCGAGCAGTACTTC.

V usage is TRBV2 and J usage is TRBJ1-4; D remains unclear. The CDR3 is 14 amino acids. Trimming pared 9 bases from V and 1 base from J, leaving 12 bases between. Looked up from germline, CDR1 is SNHLY and CDR2 is FYNNEI. The CDR3 coding sequence is TGTGCCAGTCATAAAACAGAAACTAATGAAAAACTGTTTTTT. It encodes CASHKTETNEKLFF.

The gene calls are TRBV11-2 and TRBJ1-2; TRBD1 matches at 9 bases. CDR3 length: 11 residues. Germline-derived CDR1 and CDR2 are SGHAT and FQNNGV. V lost 4 bases and J lost 12; bases outside the gene matches: 3. The CDR3 nucleotides are TGTGCCAGCAGCTCGGGACAGGGAGACACCTTC. Protein sequence: CASSSGQGDTF.